The 13 T cell receptor beta chains in this list originate from one sample, sequenced in a study of blood T cells in healthy people across ages. Together with a sample-barcoded 5' primer, a J-beta primer mix was included in a second PCR lasting roughly 6 to 12 cycles. TCRdb re-called the 5' RACE reads with MiXCR, one entry per CDR3 protein. The sample lists around 1,700,000 distinct CDR3 sequences, 28% occurring once. Sequencing input: blood. These receptors originate from a woman in her 30s in good health.

V usage is TRBV29-1 and J usage is TRBJ1-1; D uncertain. The V end was cut by 6 bases, the J end by 0 bases, with 14 bases between. The V gene's germline CDR1 is SQVTM and CDR2 ANQGSEA. The CDR3 runs 14 residues. The CDR3 DNA is TGCAGCGTGGGGTTGCAGGCGTTGAACACTGAAGCTTTCTTT. This gives the protein CSVGLQALNTEAFF.

This clonotype was observed a handful of times. The chain links TRBV6-1 to TRBJ2-5; the D gene could be TRBD1 or TRBD2 (5 bases each). Germline V gives CDR1 MNHNS, CDR2 SASEGT. V lost 4 bases and J lost 2, with 20 bases in between. The CDR3 loop spans 17 amino acids. Here the CDR3 reads CASSVGERVLIQETQYF. In nucleotides, the CDR3 is TGTGCCAGCAGTGTGGGGGAAAGGGTCCTGATACAAGAGACCCAGTACTTC.

The J gene is TRBJ2-5, the V gene TRBV11-2; TRBD1 agrees at 8 bases. In germline, CDR1 is SGHAT, CDR2 FQNNGV. Trimming cost V 1 base and J 3 bases; bases outside gene matches: 4. This CDR3 comprises 15 residues. The CDR3 DNA follows: TGTGCCAGCAGCTTAGTGGGACAGGTAGAAGAGACCCAGTACTTC. Protein sequence: CASSLVGQVEETQYF.

This clonotype appeared a few times. The junction departs from germline at one end; a sequencing error may be responsible. The gene calls are TRBV4-3 and TRBJ2-1; 7 bases match TRBD2. The CDR3 runs 16 residues. CDR1 LGHNA and CDR2 YSLEER come from the germline V gene. This CDR3 reads CASNQAGLPLGNEQFF. Here the CDR3 DNA reads TGCGCCAGCAACCAAGCGGGATTACCCTTGGGCAATGAGCAGTTCTTC.

The CDR3 DNA reads TGTGCCAGCAAAAGGACCCTACTTAACTATGGCTACACCTTC. Encoded protein: CASKRTLLNYGYTF. The chain has TRBV5-6 and TRBJ1-2; no reliable D call. The ends were cut back, 6 bases at V and 1 base at J, with 13 bases in the middle. Germline assignment: CDR1 SGHDT and CDR2 YYEEEE. The CDR3 sequence is 14 residues long.

This clonotype appeared many times. This chain connects TRBV4-1 to TRBJ2-7, with TRBD1 matching 7 bases. With V trimmed by 1 base and J by 2 bases, 5 bases remained unmatched. The CDR3 totals 15 residues. Germline V lookup: CDR1 MGHRA, CDR2 YSYEKL. CDR3 nucleotide sequence: TGCGCCAGCAGCCAAGCGTCGGGACAGACCTACGAGCAGTACTTC. Encoded protein: CASSQASGQTYEQYF.

This clonotype has just a few counts. J is TRBJ1-6 and V is TRBV4-1, with 9 bases that match TRBD1. Germline loops: CDR1 MGHRA, CDR2 YSYEKL. The CDR3 extends over 14 amino acids. With V trimmed by 8 bases and J by 7 bases, 6 bases remained unmatched. The CDR3 sequence is CASDRGETNSPLHF. The CDR3 DNA is TGCGCCAGCGACAGGGGGGAAACAAATTCACCCCTCCACTTT.

With respect to this clonotype: A single base separates this from a much larger clone, so it may be a read error. The rearrangement links TRBV12-3 or TRBV12-4 to TRBJ2-3; tentative D call: TRBD2 (5 bases). The CDR3 has 15 residues. The CDR3: CASSDGQSSTDAQYF. Written as DNA, the CDR3 is TGTGCCAGCAGTGACGGCCAATCTAGCACAGATGCGCAGTATTTT.

The rearrangement links TRBV9 to TRBJ2-1; 14 nucleotides align to TRBD2. CDR1 and CDR2 from the germline V gene are SGDLS and YYNGEE. J gave up 6 bases and V 2 bases, and 1 base lay outside the gene matches. There are 15 residues in the CDR3. The CDR3 nucleotides read TGTGCCAGCAGCGTCGGGACTAGCGGGAGCAATGAGCAGTTCTTC. This sequence encodes CASSVGTSGSNEQFF.

In this sample, this clonotype turned up many times. The junction and the germline gene differ at one end; a read error may be behind it. The chain has TRBV5-5 and TRBJ1-5; TRBD1 might be the D (6 bases). This CDR3 is built from 14 residues. In germline, CDR1 is SGHKS, CDR2 YYEKEE (reference sequence). CDR3 protein: CASSPGTPNQPQHF. The CDR3 bases are TGCGCCAGCAGCCCCGGGACACCGAATCAGCCCCAGCATTTT.

V is TRBV20-1 and J is TRBJ2-1, with 11 bases identical to TRBD2. Per the germline V gene, CDR1 is DFQATT and CDR2 is SNEGSKA (reference sequence). This CDR3 spans 17 amino acids. V shed 6 bases, J shed 2 bases, and the junction held 12 bases outside the gene matches. The CDR3 spells CSAMRLAGLKTYNEQFF. The CDR3 nucleotides read TGCAGTGCCATGAGACTAGCGGGGCTGAAGACCTACAATGAGCAGTTCTTC.

This clonotype was detected only a few times. J is TRBJ1-4 and V is TRBV7-9, with 8 positions matching TRBD1. This CDR3 has 15 amino acids. The V gene end was trimmed by 4 bases and the J gene end by 7 bases; junction bases not matched to a gene: 8. Per germline, CDR1 SEHNR and CDR2 FQNEAQ (reference sequence). CDR3 nucleotides: TGTGCCAGCAGCTCCGATACAGGGGGATCTGAAAAACTGTTTTTT. This gives the protein CASSSDTGGSEKLFF.

This clonotype was counted only a few times. The V call is TRBV20-1, the J call TRBJ2-5; 8 bases align to TRBD2. The CDR3 is made up of 16 amino acids. V lost 0 bases, J lost 5 bases, and 11 bases stayed unmatched. CDR1 and CDR2 (germline): DFQATT, SNEGSKA (reference sequence). The CDR3 loop is CSARDEWPAGVETQYF. CDR3 nucleotides: TGCAGTGCTAGAGATGAATGGCCAGCGGGAGTGGAGACCCAGTACTTC.